A selection of T cell receptor beta chains follows, all from one sample in a study of blood T cell repertoires in COVID-19. Sequencing used immunoSEQ multiplex PCR; TCRdb keeps in-frame clones, though not all of them. The data hold some 140,000 clones, with 84% observed a single time. Sequenced input: PBMCs or T cells enriched from blood (not recorded which). The receptors derive from a middle-aged man with acute COVID-19. Each CDR3 is given with its conserved first and last residue. Fields, in order: J gene, D gene, V gene, clone size, CDR3 DNA, CDR3 protein. The D gene is left open where the match is weak. Clone size is stated in some rows and not others, as once, few, many or a class when expanded.

TRBJ2-6 TRBD1 TRBV25-1 few TGTGCCAGCAGTGAAATTGGACAGGTCTCTGGGGCCAACGTCCTGACTTTC CASSEIGQVSGANVLTF
TRBJ2-2 TRBD2 TRBV18 . TGTGCCAGCTCACCAAGGCCTGCGGGAGTGGACACCGGGGAGCTGTTTTTT CASSPRPAGVDTGELFF
TRBJ2-7 TRBD2 TRBV5-6 . TGTGCCAGCAGCAACCCTAGCGGGGACTACGAGCAGTACTTC CASSNPSGDYEQYF
TRBJ2-2 TRBD2 TRBV9 . TGTGCCAGCACCAAGGGACTAGCGGGAGGGGAGAACACCGGGGAGCTGTTTTTT CASTKGLAGGENTGELFF
TRBJ1-4 . TRBV9 . TGTGCCAGCAGCGTAGGACACCACGATGAAAAACTGTTTTTT CASSVGHHDEKLFF
TRBJ2-1 . TRBV9 . TGTGCCAGCAGCGTAGGAGGGGGTAGCGACAATGAGCAGTTCTTC CASSVGGGSDNEQFF
TRBJ1-2 TRBD1 TRBV19 . TGTGCCAGTAGTAAACGGGACAGGACATATGGCTACACCTTC CASSKRDRTYGYTF
TRBJ1-5 . TRBV6-5 . TGTGCCAGCAGTACGCGGCAGGGCGGTCAGCCCCAGCATTTT CASSTRQGGQPQHF
TRBJ2-7 . TRBV29-1 . TGCAGCTACCAGGGTCTCTACGAGCAGTACTTC CSYQGLYEQYF
TRBJ2-5 . TRBV30 . TGTGCCTGGAGTGTACTTGGAGCAGGGTCGTACCAAGAGACCCAGTACTTC CAWSVLGAGSYQETQYF
TRBJ2-7 . TRBV25-1 . TGTGCCAGCAGTGACGACTACTTTTACGAGCAGTACTTC CASSDDYFYEQYF
TRBJ2-3 TRBD1 TRBV11-3 . TGTGCCAGCAGCTCCGGGACAGGGTACACAGATACGCAGTATTTT CASSSGTGYTDTQYF
TRBJ1-5 . TRBV6-5 few TGTGCCAGCAGTTACGGTGGGGGCTTCAGCAATCAGCCCCAGCATTTT CASSYGGGFSNQPQHF
TRBJ1-2 . TRBV11-2 . TGTGCCAGCAGCCCGAACAGGGATTTGGATGGCTACACCTTC CASSPNRDLDGYTF
TRBJ1-1 TRBD1 TRBV28 . TGTGCCAGCAGTTTACGGGGTGGGACAGTCATGAACACTGAAGCTTTCTTT CASSLRGGTVMNTEAFF
TRBJ2-1 . TRBV19 few TGTGCCAGTAGTATGGGGCAGGGCTCCTACAATGAGCAGTTCTTC CASSMGQGSYNEQFF
TRBJ1-1 . TRBV6-5 . TGTGCCAGCAGTAACTCTATGAACACTGAAGCTTTCTTT CASSNSMNTEAFF
TRBJ2-1 TRBD2 TRBV19 . TGTGCCAGTAGCGGACTAGGAGGTGAGCAGTTCTTC CASSGLGGEQFF
TRBJ2-1 TRBD2 TRBV6-2/TRBV6-3 . TGTGCCAGCAGTACCCTACTAGCGGGAGGGCCAAATGAGCAGTTCTTC CASSTLLAGGPNEQFF
TRBJ1-1 . TRBV30 . TGTGCCTGGAGTGTACCCTTGGAGACAGGAAGGAACACTGAAGCTTTCTTT CAWSVPLETGRNTEAFF
TRBJ2-1 . TRBV15 few TGTGCCACCAGCAGAGATCGAGGGGGTAACGAGCAGTTCTTC CATSRDRGGNEQFF
TRBJ1-3 . TRBV6-6 once TGTGCCAGCAGTTACAGCCACTCTGGAAACACCATATATTTT CASSYSHSGNTIYF
TRBJ2-1 TRBD2 TRBV24-1 . TGTGCCACCAGTGATTTTAGCGGGAGGGCCTTAAATGAGCAGTTCTTC CATSDFSGRALNEQFF
TRBJ1-3 TRBD1 TRBV19 . TGTGCCAGTAGTTACCGGGACAGACTTGCTGGAAACACCATATATTTT CASSYRDRLAGNTIYF
TRBJ2-1 . TRBV28 . TGTGCCAGCAGTTATACGGCAGGGAGTAGCGGACCGTACAATGAGCAGTTCTTC CASSYTAGSSGPYNEQFF
TRBJ2-5 . TRBV11-2 . TGTGCCAGCAGCTTACGGGGATTCGAGACCCAGTACTTC CASSLRGFETQYF
TRBJ1-4 . TRBV19 . TGTGCCAGTAGTATAGGACAGACGAATGAAAAACTGTTTTTT CASSIGQTNEKLFF
TRBJ1-3 . TRBV18 . TGTGCCAGCTCACCTCAGGACAGTCCCTCTGGAAACACCATATATTTT CASSPQDSPSGNTIYF
TRBJ1-2 TRBD1 TRBV6-6 . TGTGCCAGCAGCCTCGGGACAGCGAACTATGGCTACACCTTC CASSLGTANYGYTF
TRBJ1-6 TRBD1 TRBV4-3 few TGCGCCAGCAGCCAAACTCGGACAGGGGATAATTCACCCCTCCACTTT CASSQTRTGDNSPLHF
TRBJ2-5 TRBD1 TRBV28 . TGTGCCAACACACAGGGGGACCAAGAGACCCAGTACTTC CANTQGDQETQYF
TRBJ2-1 . TRBV28 . TGTGCCAGCAGTTTATTGAGTGGGAGTTTATTCTTC CASSLLSGSLFF
TRBJ2-7 . TRBV6-5 . TGTGCCAGCAGTTTTATTGGAGGTACCTACGAGCAGTACTTC CASSFIGGTYEQYF
TRBJ2-3 TRBD1 TRBV12-5 . TGTGCTAGTGCAATGGGACAGGCTAGAGATACGCAGTATTTT CASAMGQARDTQYF
TRBJ1-5 TRBD1 TRBV28 . TGTGCCAGCAGTTTACTCCACAGGGGGCGTCAGCCCCAGCATTTT CASSLLHRGRQPQHF
TRBJ1-2 TRBD1 TRBV7-9 . TGTGCCAGCATGACAGGGGAAGGTGGCTACACCTTC CASMTGEGGYTF
TRBJ2-7 TRBD1 TRBV7-6 . TGTGCCAGCAGCCCTCGGACAGGGGCGAGCTCCTACGAGCAGTACTTC CASSPRTGASSYEQYF
TRBJ1-5 TRBD1 TRBV6-5 once TGTGCCAGCAGCCCCGGGACAGGATATCAGCCCCAGCATTTT CASSPGTGYQPQHF
TRBJ2-1 . TRBV7-9 . TGTGCCAGCAGCTTCGGGTCCGGGGTAGGCAATGAGCAGTTCTTC CASSFGSGVGNEQFF
TRBJ1-6 . TRBV5-1 . TGCGCCAGCAGCGTCACAGGCTCGAGTGGGGCACCCCTCCACTTT CASSVTGSSGAPLHF
TRBJ2-3 . TRBV24-1 . TGTGCCACCATAACAGATACGCAGTATTTT CATITDTQYF
TRBJ2-7 TRBD1 TRBV18 . TGTGCCAGCTCCGAAGGGACAGGCCCCTACGAGCAGTACTTC CASSEGTGPYEQYF
TRBJ1-1 . TRBV15 . TGTGCCACCAGCAGGGACGGTAGGGGAGCTTTCTTT CATSRDGRGAFF
TRBJ2-5 . TRBV5-1 once TGCGCCAGCAGCTTGGTTGCGGACCAAGAGACCCAGTACTTC CASSLVADQETQYF
TRBJ2-1 . TRBV4-3 . TGCGCCAGCAGCCCCGGGCAGGGGTTTAACAATGAGCAGTTCTTC CASSPGQGFNNEQFF
TRBJ2-5 . TRBV5-6 . TGTGCCAGCAGCTTGAGGAGGGGAGAGACCCAGTACTTC CASSLRRGETQYF
TRBJ2-7 TRBD1 TRBV6-6 . TGTGCCAGCAGCCGGGACAGGAGGTTCGGGCAGTACTTC CASSRDRRFGQYF
TRBJ2-1 . TRBV3-1/TRBV3-2 . TGTGCCAGCAGCCAAGTCTCCGGGAGCGGCATCGATGAGCAGTTCTTC CASSQVSGSGIDEQFF